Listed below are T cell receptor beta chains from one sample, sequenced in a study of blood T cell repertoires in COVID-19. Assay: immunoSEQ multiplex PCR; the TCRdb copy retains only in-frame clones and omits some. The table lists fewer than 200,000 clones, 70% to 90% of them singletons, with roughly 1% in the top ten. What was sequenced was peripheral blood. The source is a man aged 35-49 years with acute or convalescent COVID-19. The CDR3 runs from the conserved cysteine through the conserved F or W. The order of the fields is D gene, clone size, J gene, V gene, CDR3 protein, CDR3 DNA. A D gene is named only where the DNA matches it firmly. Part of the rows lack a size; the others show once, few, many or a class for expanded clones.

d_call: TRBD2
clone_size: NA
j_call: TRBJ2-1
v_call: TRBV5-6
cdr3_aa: CASSTGLAGVLRQFF
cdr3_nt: TGTGCCAGCAGCACGGGACTAGCGGGGGTCCTTCGGCAGTTCTTC

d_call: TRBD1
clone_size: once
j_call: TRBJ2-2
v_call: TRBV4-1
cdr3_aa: CASSQGQGAGELFF
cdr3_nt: TGCGCCAGCAGCCAAGGACAGGGGGCCGGGGAGCTGTTTTTT

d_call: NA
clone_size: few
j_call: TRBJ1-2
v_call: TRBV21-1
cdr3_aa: CAKRQEAYEYGYTF
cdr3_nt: TGTGCCAAAAGACAGGAAGCTTATGAGTATGGCTACACCTTC

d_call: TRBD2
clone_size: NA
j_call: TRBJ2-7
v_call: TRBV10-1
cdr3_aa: CASSPGGGDSYEQYF
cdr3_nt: TGCGCCAGCAGCCCCGGGGGGGGCGACTCCTACGAGCAGTACTTC

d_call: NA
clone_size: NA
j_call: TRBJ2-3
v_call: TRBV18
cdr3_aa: CASSPETGGPDTQYF
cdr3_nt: TGTGCCAGCTCACCGGAAACGGGGGGCCCAGATACGCAGTATTTT

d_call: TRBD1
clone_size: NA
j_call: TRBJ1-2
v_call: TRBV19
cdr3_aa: CASSPRTGAETGYTF
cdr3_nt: TGTGCCAGTAGTCCCCGGACAGGGGCAGAGACTGGCTACACCTTC

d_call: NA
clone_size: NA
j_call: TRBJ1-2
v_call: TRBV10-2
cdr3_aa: CASSERGRHYGYTF
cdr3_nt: TGCGCCAGCAGTGAGCGGGGGAGACACTATGGCTACACCTTC

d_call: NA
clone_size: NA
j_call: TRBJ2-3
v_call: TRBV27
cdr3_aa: CASSKQDTQYF
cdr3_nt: TGTGCCAGCAGTAAGCAAGATACGCAGTATTTT

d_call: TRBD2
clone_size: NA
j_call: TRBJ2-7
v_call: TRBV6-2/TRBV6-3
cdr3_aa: CASSYLGTSGYEQYF
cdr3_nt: TGTGCCAGCAGTTACCTCGGGACTAGCGGATACGAGCAGTACTTC

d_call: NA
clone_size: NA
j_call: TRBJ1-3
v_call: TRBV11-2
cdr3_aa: CASSFTSSSGNTIYF
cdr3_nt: TGTGCCAGCAGCTTCACTTCTTCCTCTGGAAACACCATATATTTT

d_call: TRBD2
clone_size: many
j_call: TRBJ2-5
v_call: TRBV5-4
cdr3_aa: CASSSPLAGISTQYF
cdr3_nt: TGTGCCAGCAGCTCCCCACTAGCGGGGATCTCGACCCAGTACTTC

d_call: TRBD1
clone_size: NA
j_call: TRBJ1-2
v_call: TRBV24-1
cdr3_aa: CATSDETGDGYTF
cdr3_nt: TGTGCCACCAGTGATGAGACAGGGGATGGCTACACCTTC

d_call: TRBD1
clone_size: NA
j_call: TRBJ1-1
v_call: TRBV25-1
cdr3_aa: CASSEFEGARTEAFF
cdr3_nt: TGTGCCAGCAGTGAATTCGAGGGGGCGCGCACTGAAGCTTTCTTT

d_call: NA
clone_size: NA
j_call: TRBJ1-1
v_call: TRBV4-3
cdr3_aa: CASSLLQGLNTEAFF
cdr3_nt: TGCGCCAGCAGCCTCCTACAGGGTTTGAACACTGAAGCTTTCTTT

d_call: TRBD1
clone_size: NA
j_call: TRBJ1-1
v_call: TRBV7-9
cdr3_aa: CASSHRGAYTEAFF
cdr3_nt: TGTGCCAGCAGCCACAGGGGGGCCTACACTGAAGCTTTCTTT